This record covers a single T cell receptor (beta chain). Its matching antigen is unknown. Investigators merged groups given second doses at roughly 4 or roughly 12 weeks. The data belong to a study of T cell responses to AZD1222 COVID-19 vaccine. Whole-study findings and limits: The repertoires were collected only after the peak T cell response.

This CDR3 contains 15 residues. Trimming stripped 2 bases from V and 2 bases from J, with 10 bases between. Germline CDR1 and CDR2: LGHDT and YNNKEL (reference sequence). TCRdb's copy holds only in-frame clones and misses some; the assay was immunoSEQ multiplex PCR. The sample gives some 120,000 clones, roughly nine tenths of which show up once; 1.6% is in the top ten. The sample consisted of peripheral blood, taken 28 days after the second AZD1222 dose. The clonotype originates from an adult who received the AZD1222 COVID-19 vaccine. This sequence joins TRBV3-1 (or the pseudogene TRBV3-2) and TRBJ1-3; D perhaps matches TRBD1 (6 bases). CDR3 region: CASSQTYRAGNTIYF. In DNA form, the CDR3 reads TGTGCCAGCAGCCAAACCTACAGGGCTGGAAACACCATATATTTT.